This T cell receptor (beta chain) was recovered during a study of T-cell reconstitution after alpha-beta-depleted transplantation in children (TCRdb year 2016). Context from the whole study: The study quantitatively tracked T-cell immune reconstitution after TCRalphabeta/CD19-depleted allogeneic hematopoietic cell transplantation in children using TCR repertoire profiling. On the study overall, not on this receptor specifically: In some patients, the high TCRbeta diversity seen at day 60 was put down to recipient T cells and intrathymic progenitors that had survived conditioning. Over the following months the frequencies of hyperexpanded clones went down, and after one year T-cell counts and TCRbeta diversity were mostly credited to newly produced T cells. About two months after transplant, the apparently early recovery of alphabetaT-cell counts reportedly depended on just several hundred clones that had expanded rapidly and came from non-depleted graft cells.

To prepare the library, PCR was applied. Sequenced on an Illumina HiSeq 2500. TCR library preparation used molecular barcoding, with unique molecular identifiers applied to normalize quantification of the TCRbeta repertoire. TCRdb trimmed public reads at Q25 via fastp, called clones via MiXCR and kept in-frame beta chains. A single entry per CDR3 protein holds the most common genes and DNA from its merged rows. The sample records hundreds of thousands of distinct CDR3 sequences, around 16% of which are singletons. The top ten hold roughly 41% of the sample. Only a few counts were recorded for this clonotype. The antigen it recognizes is unknown. Base qualities are not provided; no much larger clone lies one nucleotide away. The V end loses 6 bases and the J end loses 7 bases, and a stretch of 16 bases separates them. The CDR3, from cysteine to phenylalanine, totals 12 residues. The DNA shown is the 36-base CDR3, in frame from base 1. Taken from the germline V gene (reference sequence), the CDR1 and CDR2 loops are DFQATT and SNEGSKA.

The treatment or condition label here, explained by the study, means: allogeneic hematopoietic cell transplantation with graft depleted of TCRalphabeta T cells and CD19 B cells. Transplant recipients were children who received TCRalphabeta/CD19-depleted allogeneic hematopoietic cell grafts. The source material was PBMCs, mostly from graft donor cells, sampled 360 days after TCRalphabeta/CD19-depleted stem cell transplant. The origin of this receptor is a male patient between 2 and 10 years old who had a stem cell transplant for acute lymphoblastic leukemia, so the T cells may come from the graft donor. Rearrangement joined TRBV20-1 to TRBJ2-7; the D gene is perhaps TRBD2, from 6 matching bases. The CDR3 sequence is CSAWGLRSEQYF. The bases are TGCAGTGCCTGGGGACTGAGGTCTGAGCAGTACTTC.